These 25 T cell receptor beta chains were sequenced from one sample in a study of blood T cell repertoires in COVID-19. Using immunoSEQ multiplex PCR, the repertoire was profiled, and TCRdb retains in-frame clones only, with some absent. The table has approximately 170,000 clones, roughly four fifths seen once. Sequenced input: peripheral blood. The source of these receptors is a human donor in a cohort sampled during active COVID-19.

The CDR3 nucleotides read TGTGCCAGCAGCGGACCCGCGGGTGGTGGGGGCACAGATACGCAGTATTTT. Its protein product is CASSGPAGGGGTDTQYF. The chain recombines TRBV2 with TRBJ2-3; maybe TRBD2 (5 bases). The germline V gene has CDR1 SNHLY and CDR2 FYNNEI. The V end lost 6 bases, the J end lost 1 base, and 20 bases lay between the germline ends. The CDR3 sequence is 17 residues long.

The V gene is TRBV4-3, the J gene TRBJ2-3, with a tentative D call TRBD2 (5 bases). V lost 0 bases and J lost 4, with 11 bases in between. There are 15 residues in the CDR3. The germline gives CDR1 LGHNA, CDR2 YSLEER. CDR3 sequence reads: CASSQEPNGADTQYF. DNA for the CDR3: TGCGCCAGCAGCCAAGAGCCCAACGGGGCAGATACGCAGTATTTT.

The CDR3 region has the DNA TGCGCCAGCAGCCAACTAGCGGGGGGTGGCTACGAGCAGTACTTC. The encoded protein is CASSQLAGGGYEQYF. This chain joins TRBV4-3 and TRBJ2-7; 11 nucleotides align to TRBD2. Trimming took 2 bases from V and 3 from J; bases not matched to a gene: 3. The CDR3 sequence is 15 residues long. Per germline, CDR1 LGHNA and CDR2 YSLEER.

Note on this clone: A junction boundary mismatches the germline segment, possibly from a read error. The V call is TRBV7-7, the J call TRBJ2-3; possibly TRBD2 for D (5 bases). The CDR3 consists of 13 residues. Germline V gene sequence: CDR1 SSHAT, CDR2 FNYEAQ (reference sequence). The CDR3, as DNA: TGTGCTAGCACGGCAGCGGGCACAGATACGCAGTATTTT. Encoded protein: CASTAAGTDTQYF.

This clone showed up just once. The chain joins TRBV9 to TRBJ2-3, with D perhaps TRBD1 (6 bases). The CDR3 spans 15 residues. Trimming took 4 bases from V and 0 from J, leaving 12 bases between them. Germline V gene sequence: CDR1 SGDLS, CDR2 YYNGEE. The CDR3 loop is CASSTGTLSTDTQYF. The CDR3 DNA is TGTGCCAGCAGCACCGGGACACTCAGCACAGATACGCAGTATTTT.

This sequence joins TRBV6-5 and TRBJ1-1; tentatively, D is TRBD1 (5 bases). CDR3 length: 13 residues. Germline CDR1 MNHEY, CDR2 SVGAGI. Trimming took 10 bases from V and 1 from J, leaving 13 bases between them. Written as DNA, the CDR3 is TGTGCCACTGCATGGGGCTCGAACACTGAAGCTTTCTTT. Amino acids: CATAWGSNTEAFF.

This rearrangement joins TRBV9 to TRBJ1-2, with 8 bases fitting TRBD1. This CDR3 region has 17 residues. The ends lost 4 bases at V and 4 bases at J; junction bases unmatched: 15. In germline, CDR1 is SGDLS, CDR2 YYNGEE. The CDR3 loop is CASSSRVARGRSYGYTF. The CDR3 DNA reads TGTGCCAGCAGCTCCAGAGTAGCCAGGGGGCGGTCCTATGGCTACACCTTC.

The V gene is TRBV5-1, the J gene TRBJ2-5; no definite D call. Germline values: CDR1 SGHRS, CDR2 YFSETQ. Trimming stripped 4 bases from V and 2 bases from J, with 15 bases between. The CDR3 is 15 residues long. The CDR3 bases are TGCGCCAGCAGCCGCGACAACACGGTTCAAGAGACCCAGTACTTC. Its protein product is CASSRDNTVQETQYF.

The V gene is TRBV27, the J gene TRBJ2-1; D might be TRBD1 (5 bases). The CDR3 contains 13 residues. Per the germline V gene, CDR1 is MNHEY and CDR2 is SMNVEV (reference sequence). Trimming stripped 4 bases from V and 2 bases from J, with 6 bases between. CDR3 bases: TGTGCCAGCAGTTCGGACACCTACAATGAGCAGTTCTTC. Residues: CASSSDTYNEQFF.

V and J are TRBV6-6 and TRBJ2-3; D may be TRBD1 (6 bases). Germline lookup yields CDR1 MNHNY and CDR2 SVGAGI (reference sequence). The V end was cut by 6 bases, the J end by 4 bases, with 11 bases between. This CDR3 has 13 amino acids. The CDR3 sequence is CASRGGHADTQYF. The CDR3 coding sequence is TGTGCCAGCAGAGGGGGTCATGCAGATACGCAGTATTTT.

V usage is TRBV6-5 and J usage is TRBJ2-1, with a weak D call TRBD1 (6 bases). The CDR3 consists of 16 residues. The V end lost 0 bases, the J end lost 4 bases, and 13 bases lay between the germline ends. In germline, CDR1 is MNHEY, CDR2 SVGAGI. The CDR3 loop is CASSYSSGEFYNEQFF. The CDR3 nucleotides read TGTGCCAGCAGTTACTCTTCAGGGGAGTTTTACAATGAGCAGTTCTTC.

The J gene is TRBJ2-7, the V gene TRBV15; 9 bases line up with TRBD1. CDR3 length equals 15 residues. J lost 5 bases, V lost 1 base, and 6 bases had no gene match. CDR1 LNHNV and CDR2 YYDKDF come from the germline V gene (reference sequence). CDR3 DNA: TGTGCCACCAGCAGAGCAGGGACAGGGAAGAACGAGCAGTACTTC. Translated, it gives CATSRAGTGKNEQYF. Full variable domain (remainder filled in from reference TRBV15 and TRBJ2-7): DAMVIQNPRYQVTQFGKPVTLSCSQTLNHNVMYWYQQKSSQAPKLLFHYYDKDFNNEADTPDNFQSRRPNTSFCFLDIRSPGLGDTAMYLCATSRAGTGKNEQYFGPGTRLTVT.

This chain links TRBV10-3 with TRBJ2-2, with a possible D match to TRBD2 (6 bases). Trimming cost V 7 bases and J 0 bases, with 9 bases left between them. CDR3 length: 14 amino acids. The V gene's germline CDR1 is ENHRY and CDR2 SYGVKD. The CDR3 loop reads CAINGGTNTGELFF. For the CDR3, the DNA is TGTGCCATCAATGGCGGGACGAACACCGGGGAGCTGTTTTTT.

The V gene is TRBV10-3, the J gene TRBJ2-2; the D gene is possibly TRBD1 (5 bases). The CDR3 spans 15 residues. Germline V gene data show CDR1 as ENHRY and CDR2 as SYGVKD. Trimming pared 3 bases from V and 7 bases from J, leaving 15 bases between. The CDR3 sequence: CAISDGQLRIGELFF. The CDR3, as DNA: TGTGCCATCAGTGATGGACAACTCCGCATCGGGGAGCTGTTTTTT.

As concerns this clone: Other DNA sequences in this sample translate to the same CDR3. V gene TRBV7-2 combines with J gene TRBJ2-7, with 9 bases identical to TRBD1. Trimming took 3 bases from V and 4 from J; bases not matched to a gene: 4. Germline V gene lookup returns CDR1 SGHTA and CDR2 FQGNSA. This CDR3 region has 14 residues. In DNA form, the CDR3 reads TGTGCCAGCAGCTTGGGACAGGGAGCTTACGAGCAGTACTTC. Its translation is CASSLGQGAYEQYF. The full variable domain, completed using reference TRBV7-2 and TRBJ2-7, is GAGVSQSPSNKVTEKGKDVELRCDPISGHTALYWYRQSLGQGLEFLIYFQGNSAPDKSGLPSDRFSAERTGGSVSTLTIQRTQQEDSAVYLCASSLGQGAYEQYFGPGTRLTVT.

The chain has TRBV28 and TRBJ2-7; D is possibly TRBD1 (5 bases). Trimming removed 2 bases at V and 6 bases at J, with 8 bases between. Germline assignment: CDR1 MDHEN and CDR2 SYDVKM. The CDR3 has 12 amino acids. As DNA, the CDR3 is TGTGCCAGCAGTTTAGACAGTTCCGAGCAGTACTTC. This codes for CASSLDSSEQYF.

The chain has TRBV5-1 and TRBJ2-5; 8 bases are a match to TRBD1. The CDR3 extends over 15 amino acids. Germline V gene sequence: CDR1 SGHRS, CDR2 YFSETQ. V dropped 4 bases and J dropped 3; count of bases not matched to a gene: 8. The CDR3 is CASSPQQDREETQYF. As DNA, the CDR3 is TGCGCCAGCAGCCCACAGCAGGACAGGGAAGAGACCCAGTACTTC.

The rearrangement joins TRBV6-1 to TRBJ2-5, with 10 bases that match TRBD2. This CDR3 has 17 amino acids. CDR1 and CDR2 from the germline V gene are MNHNS and SASEGT. V was clipped by 4 bases and J by 0 bases; unmatched bases: 8. CDR3 nucleotides: TGTGCCAGCAGTGGCGGGCTAGCGGGGGAATACCAAGAGACCCAGTACTTC. It is translated as CASSGGLAGEYQETQYF.

CDR3 sequence reads: CASSLSRNTEAFF. CDR3 DNA: TGCGCCAGCAGCTTGTCTAGGAACACTGAAGCTTTCTTT. The chain combines TRBV5-1 with TRBJ1-1; no reliable D call. CDR1 and CDR2 (germline): SGHRS, YFSETQ. Trimming shortened V by 1 base and J by 1 base, and 5 bases separated the two germline ends. This CDR3 spans 13 amino acids.

The V and J genes are TRBV19 and TRBJ2-2; no clear D. Germline V gene lookup returns CDR1 LNHDA and CDR2 SQIVND (reference sequence). This CDR3 region has 14 residues. V was cut by 3 bases and J by 7 bases, with 12 bases left in between. The CDR3 nucleotides are TGTGCCAGTAGTATCGACCTACCAGGCGGGGAGCTGTTTTTT. Amino acids: CASSIDLPGGELFF.

The chain joins TRBV29-1 to TRBJ1-3; maybe TRBD1 (5 bases). Germline V gene lookup returns CDR1 SQVTM and CDR2 ANQGSEA. V was cut by 8 bases and J by 2 bases, with 13 bases left in between. The CDR3 is 13 residues long. CDR3 nucleotides: TGCAGCATTATGGGGGAGGCTGGAAACACCATATATTTT. It codes for CSIMGEAGNTIYF.

The sample holds a few counts of this clone. This chain connects TRBV6-2 or TRBV6-3 to TRBJ1-5; 7 bases are shared with TRBD1. V lost 1 base, J lost 5 bases, and 11 bases stayed unmatched. The length of the CDR3 is 17 residues. Germline V CDR1 and CDR2: MNHEY, SVGEGT. The CDR3 is CASSYLNPGQSYQPQHF. The CDR3 region has the DNA TGTGCCAGCAGTTACTTGAACCCGGGACAGAGCTATCAGCCCCAGCATTTT.

This rearrangement joins TRBV7-6 to TRBJ2-7, with D possibly matching TRBD1 (6 bases). From germline, CDR1 is SGHVS and CDR2 FNYEAQ. This CDR3 region has 15 residues. V lost 0 bases to trimming and J lost 5 bases, with 14 bases between them. This CDR3 is CASSLAGAQRNEQYF. The CDR3 DNA is TGTGCCAGCAGCTTAGCGGGGGCGCAAAGAAACGAGCAGTACTTC.

The rearrangement links TRBV23-1 to TRBJ2-5; TRBD1 agrees at 10 bases. TRBV23-1 counts as an open reading frame of uncertain function. Unmatched junction bases numbered 6, after V lost 4 bases and J lost 10 bases. This CDR3 has 13 amino acids. The DNA of the CDR3 is TGCGCCAGCAGTCTAGGGACAGGGGAGGTCCAGTACTTC. This gives the protein CASSLGTGEVQYF.

The chain has TRBV5-1 and TRBJ2-7; TRBD2 is a possible D gene (5 bases). Germline V gene data show CDR1 as SGHRS and CDR2 as YFSETQ. The V gene lost 3 bases and the J gene lost 0 bases, with 19 bases spanning the gap. There are 17 residues in the CDR3. This chain's CDR3 is CASSYLGGSAYSYEQYF. As DNA, the CDR3 is TGCGCCAGCAGCTACTTGGGCGGGTCCGCCTACTCCTACGAGCAGTACTTC.